The entry below gives a single T cell receptor (beta chain) sequence along with its context. Its cognate antigen is unknown. The data derive from a study of T cells after yellow fever vaccination. Study-wide background: In the case of low-cell-number fractions, SMART-Seq v4 Ultra Low Input was used for preparation.

General study points: FACS-sorted repertoires could contain abundant clonotypes contaminating from the bulk population. Boosting was followed by the reappearance of most primary-vaccination clones (just under 98% CD4, about 88% CD8).

5'RACE template switching added a universal primer site and UMIs to TCR cDNA. TCRdb redid the calling of the 5' RACE reads with MiXCR, one entry per CDR3 protein. The table records 500,000 to 650,000 distinct CDR3 sequences, around an eighth of them present only once. This CDR3 is built from 15 residues. Germline-derived CDR1 and CDR2 are SEHNR and FQNEAQ (reference sequence). V was pared by 5 bases and J by 5 bases, with 8 bases of the junction left unmatched. This TCR was recovered from a man aged 30 to 39 who received the YFV17D yellow fever vaccine. The source material was PBMCs, sampled on the day of the yellow fever booster vaccination. The rearrangement uses TRBV7-9 and TRBJ2-7; 11 nucleotides agree with TRBD1. CDR3 sequence reads: CASSPWDRGFNEQYF. CDR3 bases: TGTGCCAGCAGCCCGTGGGACAGGGGGTTTAACGAGCAGTACTTC.